Listed here are 26 T cell receptor beta chains from one sample, sequenced in a study of early T cells in non-severe SARS-CoV-2 infection. Each CDR3 protein gets one entry after TCRdb re-called the 5' RACE reads with MiXCR. This sample has tens of thousands of distinct CDR3 sequences, with 10% to 15% found just once. The sample was whole blood. These receptors were taken from an adult who was a healthcare worker with PCR-confirmed SARS-CoV-2 infection or an uninfected control (not recorded which).

CDR3 sequence reads: CATSRDKGPQYF. In DNA form, the CDR3 reads TGTGCCACCAGCAGAGATAAGGGCCCGCAGTATTTT. The rearrangement uses TRBV15 and TRBJ2-3, with no clear D. In germline, CDR1 is LNHNV, CDR2 YYDKDF (reference sequence). The CDR3 contains 12 residues. Trimming cost V 0 bases and J 10 bases, with 8 bases left between them.

This clonotype came up a few times. V and J are TRBV5-5 and TRBJ2-1; maybe TRBD2 (6 bases). The CDR3 consists of 11 residues. The germline gives CDR1 SGHKS, CDR2 YYEKEE (reference sequence). Deletions cut 5 bases from V and 9 bases from J, with 9 bases between. CDR3 DNA sequence: TGTGCCAGCAGTAGGGACTTTGAGCAGTTCTTC. It yields the protein CASSRDFEQFF.

This chain joins TRBV9 and TRBJ2-7, with D unresolved. The V gene's germline CDR1 is SGDLS and CDR2 YYNGEE. CDR3 size: 14 residues. V was clipped by 0 bases and J by 2 bases, with 9 bases between them. The CDR3 nucleotides read TGTGCCAGCAGCGTAGAAGTAGTCACCTACGAGCAGTACTTC. Amino acids: CASSVEVVTYEQYF. The variable domain in full, completed from reference TRBV9 and TRBJ2-7, reads DSGVTQTPKHLITATGQRVTLRCSPRSGDLSVYWYQQSLDQGLQFLIQYYNGEERAKGNILERFSAQQFPDLHSELNLSSLELGDSALYFCASSVEVVTYEQYFGPGTRLTVT.

This clonotype has more than one count but fewer than ten. V gene TRBV4-2 combines with J gene TRBJ2-1; 9 nucleotides match TRBD2. Germline loops: CDR1 LGHNA, CDR2 YNFKEQ. This CDR3 has 17 amino acids. With V trimmed by 4 bases and J by 0 bases, 7 bases remained unmatched. CDR3 in DNA: TGTGCCAGCAGCCGTAGCGGGGGCGCTAGCTCCTACAATGAGCAGTTCTTC. Protein sequence: CASSRSGGASSYNEQFF.

This clonotype has a count of ten or more. V usage is TRBV28 and J usage is TRBJ2-1; 10 nucleotides match TRBD2. The CDR3 is 15 residues long. CDR1 MDHEN and CDR2 SYDVKM come from the germline V gene. V dropped 8 bases and J dropped 5; count of bases not matched to a gene: 9. Here the CDR3 reads CASGSAGGENNEQFF. CDR3 bases: TGTGCCAGCGGCTCAGCGGGAGGGGAGAACAATGAGCAGTTCTTC.

This clonotype occurred many times. The rearrangement uses TRBV20-1 and TRBJ2-1; D is undetermined. Germline V lookup: CDR1 DFQATT, CDR2 SNEGSKA (reference sequence). The CDR3 contains 12 residues. V was trimmed by 0 bases and J by 8 bases, leaving 8 bases between them. The CDR3 DNA reads TGCAGTGCTAGAGATTCGTGGGATGAGCAGTTCTTC. It yields the protein CSARDSWDEQFF.

This chain joins TRBV20-1 and TRBJ2-3, with D possibly matching TRBD2 (6 bases). Germline CDR1 is DFQATT and CDR2 is SNEGSKA (reference sequence). The CDR3 runs to 12 residues. Trimming removed 4 bases at V and 11 bases at J, with 16 bases between. CDR3 coding DNA: TGCAGTGCTAACCCCCCCGGGGGTTGGCAGTATTTT. It codes for CSANPPGGWQYF.

The V gene is TRBV7-6, the J gene TRBJ2-2, with 11 nucleotides matching TRBD2. This CDR3 has 19 amino acids. The junction had 9 bases not matched to a gene; V was cut back by 1 base and J by 2 bases. Germline CDR1 reads SGHVS; CDR2 reads FNYEAQ. CDR3 residues: CASSLEHLSGRVNTGELFF. CDR3 nucleotide sequence: TGTGCCAGCAGCTTAGAACACCTTAGCGGGAGGGTCAACACCGGGGAGCTGTTTTTT. Full variable domain (missing parts from reference TRBV7-6 and TRBJ2-2): GAGVSQSPRYKVTKRGQDVALRCDPISGHVSLYWYRQALGQGPEFLTYFNYEAQQDKSGLPNDRFSAERPEGSISTLTIQRTEQRDSAMYRCASSLEHLSGRVNTGELFFGEGSRLTVL.

This clonotype was seen only a few times. The chain employs TRBV12-3 or TRBV12-4 and TRBJ1-2; 8 bases match TRBD1. The CDR3 runs 15 residues. V shed 6 bases and J 4 bases; nucleotides not matched to a gene: 10. DNA for the CDR3: TGTGCCAGCAGCCGCGGGACAGGAAGGGGCTATGGCTACACCTTC. This sequence encodes CASSRGTGRGYGYTF.

The chain employs TRBV7-2 and TRBJ2-3, with D possibly TRBD2 on 5 matching bases. The CDR3 is 14 residues long. V lost 6 bases and J 3 bases, leaving 13 bases between the germline ends. Germline CDR1 and CDR2: SGHTA and FQGNSA. CDR3 in amino acids: CASRTAPGTDTQYF. CDR3 nucleotide sequence: TGTGCCAGCAGAACAGCCCCGGGAACAGATACGCAGTATTTT.

Only a few counts were recorded for this clonotype. The J gene is TRBJ2-3, the V gene TRBV4-3; no definite D call. CDR1 is LGHNA and CDR2 is YSLEER in the germline V gene. This CDR3 contains 13 residues. V was pared by 3 bases and J by 4 bases, with 8 bases between. CDR3 loop: CASSQRVPDTQYF. CDR3 nucleotides: TGCGCCAGCAGCCAGAGAGTCCCAGATACGCAGTATTTT.

The CDR3 DNA sequence: TGTGCCAGCAGCGTAGGGGGAACAGGCCTCCAGCCCCAGCATTTT. Translated: CASSVGGTGLQPQHF. The chain is built from TRBV9 and TRBJ1-5; TRBD1 might be the D (5 bases). The germline V gene has CDR1 SGDLS and CDR2 YYNGEE. The CDR3 totals 15 residues. Trimming stripped 0 bases from V and 7 bases from J, with 14 bases between.

This clonotype was counted ten times or more. This rearrangement joins TRBV7-3 to TRBJ1-1; D is uncertain. CDR3 size: 13 residues. V shed 4 bases and J shed 8 bases, with 14 bases lying between them. Germline CDR1 is SGHTA and CDR2 is FQGTGA. The CDR3 DNA follows: TGTGCCAGCAGCTCCCAGCCCGGGAGGGAAGCTTTCTTT. Translation gives CASSSQPGREAFF.

This clonotype has only one observation. Possible read error: a much larger clone is one base away. V is TRBV4-1 and J is TRBJ1-2; a possible D gene is TRBD1 (5 bases). V was cut by 4 bases and J by 12 bases, with 18 bases left in between. Germline V gives CDR1 MGHRA, CDR2 YSYEKL. The CDR3 is 13 residues long. CDR3 protein: CASSPAGIGANTF. The CDR3 DNA sequence: TGCGCCAGCAGCCCCGCCGGGATAGGGGCGAACACCTTC.

The V gene is TRBV12-3 or TRBV12-4, the J gene TRBJ2-1; 13 positions match TRBD2. This CDR3 has 17 residues. V shed 7 bases, J shed 0 bases, and the junction held 6 bases outside the gene matches. The CDR3 loop reads CASTQTSGGSSYNEQFF. The CDR3 DNA sequence: TGTGCCAGCACCCAGACTAGCGGGGGGAGCTCCTACAATGAGCAGTTCTTC.

This clonotype occurred many times. V and J are TRBV10-2 and TRBJ2-3; no firm D call. The V end lost 2 bases, the J end lost 4 bases, and 7 bases lay between the germline ends. In germline, CDR1 is WSHSY, CDR2 SAAADI. The CDR3 has 13 amino acids. The CDR3 region has the DNA TGCGCCAGCAGTGAGCTAGAGTCAGATACGCAGTATTTT. Amino acids: CASSELESDTQYF.

This clonotype was seen at least ten times. The V call is TRBV7-9, the J call TRBJ2-2; D unclear. The CDR3 runs 16 residues. CDR1 and CDR2 from the germline V gene are SEHNR and FQNEAQ (reference sequence). Trimming left V 3 bases short and J 1 base short, with 12 bases between. The CDR3 protein is CASSFQTPRNTGELFF. The CDR3 region has the DNA TGTGCCAGCAGCTTTCAGACCCCAAGGAACACCGGGGAGCTGTTTTTT.

In this sample, this clonotype turned up many times. This CDR3 is CSADTGTNYEQYF. CDR3 in DNA: TGCAGTGCGGACACCGGGACTAACTACGAGCAGTACTTC. The chain is built from TRBV20-1 and TRBJ2-7; 7 bases are shared with TRBD2. Per germline, CDR1 DFQATT and CDR2 SNEGSKA (reference sequence). V was pared by 6 bases and J by 3 bases, with 8 bases of the junction left unmatched. The CDR3 has 13 residues.

This clonotype was counted at least ten times. The V call is TRBV29-1, the J call TRBJ2-3; 11 nucleotides match TRBD1. Germline-derived CDR1 and CDR2 are SQVTM and ANQGSEA. This CDR3 has 14 amino acids. Unmatched junction bases numbered 6, after V lost 6 bases and J lost 4 bases. The CDR3 DNA reads TGCAGCGTCTCACCGGGACAGGGGGCAGATACGCAGTATTTT. This sequence encodes CSVSPGQGADTQYF.

A few counts support this clonotype. CDR3 coding DNA: TGCAGTGCTAGTGCTAGCGGAACAGATACGCAGTATTTT. Encoded protein: CSASASGTDTQYF. The rearrangement joins TRBV20-1 to TRBJ2-3; the match to TRBD2 covers 7 bases. Unmatched junction bases numbered 3, after V lost 3 bases and J lost 3 bases. The germline gives CDR1 DFQATT, CDR2 SNEGSKA (reference sequence). The CDR3 has 13 residues.

In this sample, this clonotype turned up many times. This chain connects TRBV20-1 to TRBJ2-5; D gene unclear. CDR3 length: 13 amino acids. Looked up from germline, CDR1 is DFQATT and CDR2 is SNEGSKA (reference sequence). With 0 bases removed from V and 3 bases from J, the gap between germline ends came to 8 bases. CDR3 DNA sequence: TGCAGTGCTAGAGATATCCCCGAAGAGACCCAGTACTTC. Translating gives CSARDIPEETQYF.

This clonotype was seen at least ten times. V gene TRBV28 combines with J gene TRBJ2-7, with D tentatively TRBD1 or TRBD2 (5 bases each). Trimming cost V 7 bases and J 2 bases, with 9 bases left between them. The CDR3 sequence is 12 residues long. CDR1 is MDHEN, CDR2 SYDVKM, per germline. The DNA of the CDR3 is TGTGCCAGCAAGGGGACCCCCTACGAGCAGTACTTC. Translation: CASKGTPYEQYF.

In nucleotides, the CDR3 is TGTGCCAGCAGTGAAAGTCTACTGCTCTACGAGCAGTACTTC. As protein: CASSESLLLYEQYF. This chain links TRBV2 with TRBJ2-7; D call uncertain. Germline-derived CDR1 and CDR2 are SNHLY and FYNNEI. The ends were cut back, 2 bases at V and 3 bases at J, with 11 bases in the middle. CDR3 length equals 14 residues.

This clonotype was seen a few times. CDR3 bases: TGTGCCTGGAGTGTCCCCGCTAGCAATCAGCCCCAGCATTTT. Encoded protein: CAWSVPASNQPQHF. The chain joins TRBV30 to TRBJ1-5; D is uncertain. Germline values: CDR1 GTSNPN, CDR2 SVGIG (reference sequence). The germline V and J ends were trimmed by 0 bases and 0 bases, with 6 bases remaining between them. The CDR3 consists of 14 residues.

As to this clonotype: A read error is possible here, since a much larger clone lies one base away. V usage is TRBV11-2 and J usage is TRBJ1-1; D remains ambiguous. This CDR3 has 11 amino acids. CDR1 and CDR2 from the germline V gene are SGHAT and FQNNGV. CDR3 bases: TGTGCCAGCAGCTTACGGCTGGGAGCTTACTTT. This codes for CASSLRLGAYF.

This clonotype was counted many times. The gene calls are TRBV6-5 and TRBJ2-3, with D possibly being TRBD1 (5 bases). This CDR3 is 15 amino acids long. Germline loops: CDR1 MNHEY, CDR2 SVGAGI. V lost 2 bases and J 6 bases, leaving 15 bases between the germline ends. As DNA, the CDR3 is TGTGCCAGCAGTTACCAAGCAGGGTCTGCCGATACGCAGTATTTT. Translated, it gives CASSYQAGSADTQYF.